The 3 T cell receptor beta chains in this list originate from one sample, sequenced in a study of blood T cell repertoires in COVID-19. Sequencing was performed with immunoSEQ multiplex PCR; in TCRdb, only in-frame clones are kept and a portion is missing. The table lists fewer than 20,000 clones, about 85% of them singletons. The sample comprised peripheral blood. These receptors were collected from a human donor with active COVID-19. The donor label of this sample is uncertain.

The chain joins TRBV6-5 to TRBJ1-2, with no clear D. Germline V gives CDR1 MNHEY, CDR2 SVGAGI. Trimming pared 4 bases from V and 1 base from J, leaving 13 bases between. The CDR3 runs to 15 residues. The CDR3: CASSFQREINYGYTF. The CDR3 DNA sequence: TGTGCCAGCAGTTTTCAAAGGGAGATTAACTATGGCTACACCTTC.

A single count supports this clone. The chain links TRBV10-3 to TRBJ2-3; unclear D gene. Germline V gene lookup returns CDR1 ENHRY and CDR2 SYGVKD. With 6 bases removed from V and 0 bases from J, the gap between germline ends came to 7 bases. The CDR3 length is 13 residues. The CDR3 loop is CAIRLHSTDTQYF. The CDR3 nucleotides read TGTGCCATCAGATTACACAGCACAGATACGCAGTATTTT.

The rearrangement uses TRBV2 and TRBJ1-6; D is perhaps TRBD1 (6 bases). CDR1 is SNHLY, CDR2 FYNNEI, per germline. With 7 bases removed from V and 5 bases from J, the gap between germline ends came to 15 bases. This CDR3 is 15 amino acids long. CDR3 protein: CASIMTGDNNSPLHF. For the CDR3, the DNA is TGTGCCAGCATCATGACAGGTGACAATAATTCACCCCTCCACTTT.